The clone carrying this TCR beta chain was counted a few times. The antigen is unknown. This record comes from a study of beta chain features in type 1 diabetes. General study findings and limits: Researchers report that Type 1 diabetes patients had moderately but significantly shorter TCRB CDR3s across all four CD4+ subsets.

Expressed TCRB transcripts were sequenced, since all the RNA that had been isolated was reverse transcribed. Measured with immunoSEQ multiplex PCR; TCRdb has only the in-frame clones, and not every one. The table lists about 650,000 clones, around 12% of them singletons. Trimming removed 7 bases from V and 7 bases from J, with 12 bases in between. Germline CDR1 is SGHRS and CDR2 is YFSETQ. The length of the CDR3 is 13 residues. Sequencing was done on a sample of naive CD4+ T cells from blood. The TCR sequence derives from a young man with type 1 diabetes. This chain connects TRBV5-1 to TRBJ1-6, with D perhaps TRBD1 (5 bases). This CDR3 reads CASAGTENSPLHF. The DNA for the CDR3 is TGCGCCAGCGCCGGGACGGAGAATTCACCCCTCCACTTT. Full variable domain (rest looked up from reference TRBV5-1 and TRBJ1-6): KAGVTQTPRYLIKTRGQQVTLSCSPISGHRSVSWYQQTPGQGLQFLFEYFSETQRNKGNFPGRFSGRQFSNSRSEMNVSTLELGDSALYLCASAGTENSPLHFGNGTRLTVT.